This passage covers 2 T cell receptor beta chains from one sample sequenced in a study of identifying expanded T cells in peripheral blood. TCRdb's copy holds only in-frame clones and misses some; the assay was immunoSEQ multiplex PCR. The repertoire includes 75,000 to 100,000 clones, about nine tenths of them detected once, and around 2.8% sits in the top ten. Sample: blood. All receptors come from a person between 18 and 69 years old in good health.

V gene TRBV19 combines with J gene TRBJ2-5; 8 bases align to TRBD1. V lost 6 bases, J lost 2 bases, and 5 bases stayed unmatched. The CDR3 is 14 residues long. Germline CDR1 reads LNHDA; CDR2 reads SQIVND (reference sequence). CDR3 sequence: CASSHTGGQETQYF. Written as DNA, the CDR3 is TGTGCCAGTAGCCACACAGGGGGGCAAGAGACCCAGTACTTC.

This chain uses TRBV5-1 with TRBJ2-2; no clear D gene. The V gene's germline CDR1 is SGHRS and CDR2 YFSETQ. This CDR3 has 15 residues. Trimming stripped 1 base from V and 4 bases from J, with 11 bases between. CDR3 DNA sequence: TGCGCCAGCAGCTTGTCCGGCAGTGTCACCGGGGAGCTGTTTTTT. This sequence encodes CASSLSGSVTGELFF.